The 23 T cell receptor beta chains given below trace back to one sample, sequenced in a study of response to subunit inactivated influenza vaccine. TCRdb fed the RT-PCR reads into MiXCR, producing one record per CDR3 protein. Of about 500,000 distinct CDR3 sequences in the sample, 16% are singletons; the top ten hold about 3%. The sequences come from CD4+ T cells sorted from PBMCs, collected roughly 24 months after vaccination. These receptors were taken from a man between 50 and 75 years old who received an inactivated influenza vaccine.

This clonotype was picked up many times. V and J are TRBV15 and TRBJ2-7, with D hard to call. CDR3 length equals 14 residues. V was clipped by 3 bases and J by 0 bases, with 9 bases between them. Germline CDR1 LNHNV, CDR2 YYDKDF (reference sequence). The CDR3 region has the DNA TGTGCCACCAGCAGTCTCCAAAGCTCCTACGAGCAGTACTTC. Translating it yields CATSSLQSSYEQYF.

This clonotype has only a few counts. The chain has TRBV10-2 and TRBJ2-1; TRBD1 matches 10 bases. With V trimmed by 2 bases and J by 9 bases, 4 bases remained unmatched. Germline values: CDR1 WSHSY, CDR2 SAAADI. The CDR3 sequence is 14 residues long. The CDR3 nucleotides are TGCGCCAGCAGTGAGGGGACAGGGGTGGGTGAGCAGTTCTTC. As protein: CASSEGTGVGEQFF.

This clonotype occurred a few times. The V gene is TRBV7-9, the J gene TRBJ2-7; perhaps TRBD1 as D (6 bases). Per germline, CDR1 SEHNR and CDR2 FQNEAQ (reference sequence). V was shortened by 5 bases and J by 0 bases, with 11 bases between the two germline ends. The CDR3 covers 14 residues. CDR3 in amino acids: CASSQDRTSYEQYF. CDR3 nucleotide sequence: TGTGCCAGCAGCCAGGACAGAACCTCCTACGAGCAGTACTTC.

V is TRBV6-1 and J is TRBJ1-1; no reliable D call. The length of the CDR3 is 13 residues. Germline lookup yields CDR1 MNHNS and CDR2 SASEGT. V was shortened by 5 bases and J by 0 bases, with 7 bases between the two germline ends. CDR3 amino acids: CASSKPMNTEAFF. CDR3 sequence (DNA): TGTGCCAGCAGTAAGCCTATGAACACTGAAGCTTTCTTT.

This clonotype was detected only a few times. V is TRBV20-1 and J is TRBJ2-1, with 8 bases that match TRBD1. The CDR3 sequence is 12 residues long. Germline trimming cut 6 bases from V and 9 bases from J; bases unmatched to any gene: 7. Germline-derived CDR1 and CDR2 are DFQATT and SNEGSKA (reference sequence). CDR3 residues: CSARTGGSEQFF. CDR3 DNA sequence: TGCAGTGCACGCACAGGGGGGAGTGAGCAGTTCTTC.

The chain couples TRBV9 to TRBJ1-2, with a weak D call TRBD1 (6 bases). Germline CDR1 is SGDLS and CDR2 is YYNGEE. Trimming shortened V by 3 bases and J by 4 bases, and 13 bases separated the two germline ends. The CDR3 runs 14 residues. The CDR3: CASSAGDRSYGYTF. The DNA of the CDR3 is TGTGCCAGCAGCGCGGGAGACAGGTCCTATGGCTACACCTTC.

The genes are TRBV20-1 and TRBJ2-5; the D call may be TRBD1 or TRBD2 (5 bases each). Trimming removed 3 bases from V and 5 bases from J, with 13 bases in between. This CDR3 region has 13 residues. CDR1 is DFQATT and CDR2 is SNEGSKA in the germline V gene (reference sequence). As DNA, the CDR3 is TGCAGTGCTAGCAGGGACCCGCGGGAGACCCAGTACTTC. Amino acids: CSASRDPRETQYF.

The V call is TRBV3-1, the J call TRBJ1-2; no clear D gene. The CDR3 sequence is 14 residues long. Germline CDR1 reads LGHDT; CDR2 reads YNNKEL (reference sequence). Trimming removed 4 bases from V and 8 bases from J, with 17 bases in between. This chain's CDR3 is CASSRTSLGFGYTF. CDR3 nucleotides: TGTGCCAGCAGCCGAACGAGCTTGGGGTTCGGCTACACCTTC.

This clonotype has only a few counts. CDR3 sequence: CSVGRRADNEQFF. For the CDR3, the DNA is TGCAGCGTTGGCCGGCGGGCAGACAATGAGCAGTTCTTC. The rearrangement uses TRBV29-1 and TRBJ2-1; D is possibly TRBD2 (5 bases). Germline V gene data show CDR1 as SQVTM and CDR2 as ANQGSEA. The CDR3 loop spans 13 amino acids. V was cut by 4 bases and J by 5 bases, with 12 bases left in between.

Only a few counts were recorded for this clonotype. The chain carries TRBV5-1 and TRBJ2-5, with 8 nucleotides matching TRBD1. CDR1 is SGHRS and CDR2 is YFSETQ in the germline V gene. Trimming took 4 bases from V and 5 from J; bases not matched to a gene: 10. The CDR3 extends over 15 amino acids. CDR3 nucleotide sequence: TGCGCCAGCAGCCTAGGACAGGGTCCGGAGGAGACCCAGTACTTC. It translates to CASSLGQGPEETQYF. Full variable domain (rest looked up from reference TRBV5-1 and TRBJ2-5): KAGVTQTPRYLIKTRGQQVTLSCSPISGHRSVSWYQQTPGQGLQFLFEYFSETQRNKGNFPGRFSGRQFSNSRSEMNVSTLELGDSALYLCASSLGQGPEETQYFGPGTRLLVL.

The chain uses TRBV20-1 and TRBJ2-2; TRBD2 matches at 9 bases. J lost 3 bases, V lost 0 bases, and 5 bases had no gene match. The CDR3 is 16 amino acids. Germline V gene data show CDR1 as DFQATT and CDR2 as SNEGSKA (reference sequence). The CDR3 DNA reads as TGCAGTGCTAGAGATAGCGGGGGAGCGGACACCGGGGAGCTGTTTTTT. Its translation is CSARDSGGADTGELFF.

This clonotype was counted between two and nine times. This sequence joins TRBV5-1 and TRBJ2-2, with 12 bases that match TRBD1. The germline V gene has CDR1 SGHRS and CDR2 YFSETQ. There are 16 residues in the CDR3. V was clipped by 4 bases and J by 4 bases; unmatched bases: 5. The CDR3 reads CASSPGTGGGTGELFF. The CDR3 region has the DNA TGCGCCAGCAGCCCAGGGACAGGGGGCGGCACCGGGGAGCTGTTTTTT.

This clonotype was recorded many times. The CDR3 is CASSQQASGDTQYF. CDR3 bases: TGCGCCAGCAGCCAACAAGCGTCAGGAGATACGCAGTATTTT. The J gene is TRBJ2-3, the V gene TRBV4-3; D ambiguous. V was cut by 2 bases and J by 5 bases, with 11 bases left in between. Per the germline V gene, CDR1 is LGHNA and CDR2 is YSLEER. The CDR3 runs to 14 residues.

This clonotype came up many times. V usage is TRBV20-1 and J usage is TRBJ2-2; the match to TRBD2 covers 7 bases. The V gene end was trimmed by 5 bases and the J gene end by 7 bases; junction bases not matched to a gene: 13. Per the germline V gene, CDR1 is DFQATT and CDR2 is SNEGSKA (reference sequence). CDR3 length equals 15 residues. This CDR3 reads CSAFAGVVLGGELFF. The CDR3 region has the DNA TGCAGTGCTTTTGCGGGGGTCGTTCTGGGCGGGGAGCTGTTTTTT.

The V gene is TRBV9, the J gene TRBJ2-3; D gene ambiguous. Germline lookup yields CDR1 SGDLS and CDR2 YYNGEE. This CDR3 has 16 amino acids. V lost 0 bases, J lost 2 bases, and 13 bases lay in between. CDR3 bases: TGTGCCAGCAGCGTAGGGTTATCCAGATTCACAGATACGCAGTATTTT. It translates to CASSVGLSRFTDTQYF.

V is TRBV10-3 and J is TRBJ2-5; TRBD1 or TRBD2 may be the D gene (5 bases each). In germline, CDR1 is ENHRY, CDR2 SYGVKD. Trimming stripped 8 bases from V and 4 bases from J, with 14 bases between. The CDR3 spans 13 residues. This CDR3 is CAIGSGTSETQYF. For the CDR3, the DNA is TGTGCCATCGGGTCCGGGACCTCAGAGACCCAGTACTTC.

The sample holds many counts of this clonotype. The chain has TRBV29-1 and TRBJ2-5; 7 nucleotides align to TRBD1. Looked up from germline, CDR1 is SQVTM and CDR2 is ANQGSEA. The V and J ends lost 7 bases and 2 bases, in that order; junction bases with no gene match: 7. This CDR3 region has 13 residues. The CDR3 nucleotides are TGCAGCGCCAGGGACAGCCGTCAAGAGACCCAGTACTTC. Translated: CSARDSRQETQYF.

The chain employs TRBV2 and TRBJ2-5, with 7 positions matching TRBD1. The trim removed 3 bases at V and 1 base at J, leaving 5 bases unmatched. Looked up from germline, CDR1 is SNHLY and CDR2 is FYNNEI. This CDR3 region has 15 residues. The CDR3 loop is CASSERGQIQETQYF. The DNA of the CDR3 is TGTGCCAGCAGTGAGAGGGGACAGATCCAAGAGACCCAGTACTTC. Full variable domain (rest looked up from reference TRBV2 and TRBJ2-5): EPEVTQTPSHQVTQMGQEVILRCVPISNHLYFYWYRQILGQKVEFLVSFYNNEISEKSEIFDDQFSVERPDGSNFTLKIRSTKLEDSAMYFCASSERGQIQETQYFGPGTRLLVL.

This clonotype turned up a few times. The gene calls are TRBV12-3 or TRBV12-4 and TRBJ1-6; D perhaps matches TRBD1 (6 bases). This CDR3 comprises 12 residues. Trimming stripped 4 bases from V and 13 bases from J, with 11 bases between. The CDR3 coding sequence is TGTGCCAGCAGTTCATCGACAGGCCCCCTCCACTTT. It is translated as CASSSSTGPLHF.

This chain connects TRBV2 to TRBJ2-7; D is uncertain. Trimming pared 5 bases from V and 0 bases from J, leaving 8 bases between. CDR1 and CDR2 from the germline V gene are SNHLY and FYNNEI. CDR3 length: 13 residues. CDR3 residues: CASSMDGSYEQYF. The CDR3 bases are TGTGCCAGCAGTATGGACGGCTCCTACGAGCAGTACTTC.

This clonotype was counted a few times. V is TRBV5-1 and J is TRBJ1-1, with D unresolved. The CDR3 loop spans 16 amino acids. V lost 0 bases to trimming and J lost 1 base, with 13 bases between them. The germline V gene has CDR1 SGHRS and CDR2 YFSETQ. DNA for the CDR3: TGCGCCAGCAGCTTGGGACCGCAAAATGGGAACACTGAAGCTTTCTTT. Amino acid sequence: CASSLGPQNGNTEAFF.

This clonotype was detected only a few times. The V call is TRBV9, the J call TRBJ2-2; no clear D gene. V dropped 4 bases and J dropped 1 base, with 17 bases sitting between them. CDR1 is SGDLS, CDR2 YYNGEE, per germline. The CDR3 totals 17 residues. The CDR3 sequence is CASSLRATRKNTGELFF. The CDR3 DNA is TGTGCCAGCAGCCTCCGAGCGACAAGGAAGAACACCGGGGAGCTGTTTTTT.

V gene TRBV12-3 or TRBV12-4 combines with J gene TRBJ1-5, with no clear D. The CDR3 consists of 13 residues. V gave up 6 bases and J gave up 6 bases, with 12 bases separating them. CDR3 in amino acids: CASRIAGSQPQHF. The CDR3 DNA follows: TGTGCCAGCAGGATAGCTGGTAGTCAGCCCCAGCATTTT.